These T cell receptor beta chains were read from a single sample in a study of regulatory T cells in long-lasting Graves disease. TCRdb reanalysed the multiplex PCR reads using MiXCR and keeps one entry per CDR3 protein. The sample holds some 490,000 distinct CDR3 sequences, about 11% seen once. This same sample was also taken into another study, of T cells in Graves' hyperthyroidism and ophthalmopathy.

The sample here was peripheral blood mononuclear cells (PBMCs), taken at new diagnosis, from a patient treated with antithyroid drugs. Receptor source: a woman in her 30s with Graves disease. The CDR3 runs from the conserved cysteine through the conserved F or W. The D gene is left open where the match is weak. For some rows the clone size is stated as once, few or many, or as a class when expanded; others skip it.

j_gene: TRBJ2-3
abundance: many
v_gene: TRBV20-1
d_gene: TRBD2
CDR3aa: CSARAPKTSGTDTQYF
CDR3nt: TGCAGTGCTAGGGCCCCAAAAACTAGCGGCACAGATACGCAGTATTTT

j_gene: TRBJ1-3
abundance: .
v_gene: TRBV5-4
d_gene: .
CDR3aa: CASSTGTSGGNTIYF
CDR3nt: TGTGCCAGCAGCACCGGGACCAGCGGTGGAAACACCATATATTTT

j_gene: TRBJ2-3
abundance: many
v_gene: TRBV10-1
d_gene: .
CDR3aa: CASSEGGTGFTDTQYF
CDR3nt: TGCGCCAGCAGTGAGGGGGGCACGGGTTTCACAGATACGCAGTATTTT

j_gene: TRBJ1-5
abundance: few
v_gene: TRBV15
d_gene: TRBD1
CDR3aa: CATSRKTGGDQPQHF
CDR3nt: TGTGCCACCAGCAGAAAAACAGGGGGGGATCAGCCCCAGCATTTT

j_gene: TRBJ2-7
abundance: few
v_gene: TRBV7-9
d_gene: TRBD2
CDR3aa: CASSLAYFLGGDSYEQYF
CDR3nt: TGTGCCAGCAGCTTAGCTTACTTTTTGGGAGGGGATTCCTACGAGCAGTACTTC

j_gene: TRBJ2-7
abundance: many
v_gene: TRBV19
d_gene: TRBD2
CDR3aa: CASSIDLELAASKQYF
CDR3nt: TGTGCCAGTAGTATAGATCTGGAACTAGCGGCCTCCAAGCAGTACTTC

j_gene: TRBJ2-3
abundance: many
v_gene: TRBV20-1
d_gene: TRBD1
CDR3aa: CSARDRTQGGQAVTQYF
CDR3nt: TGCAGTGCTAGAGACCGAACACAAGGGGGCCAGGCGGTCACGCAGTATTTT

j_gene: TRBJ2-5
abundance: many
v_gene: TRBV9
d_gene: .
CDR3aa: CASSVGRALGETQYF
CDR3nt: TGTGCCAGCAGCGTAGGTCGCGCCCTGGGGGAGACCCAGTACTTC

j_gene: TRBJ2-1
abundance: many
v_gene: TRBV6-2/TRBV6-3
d_gene: TRBD2
CDR3aa: CASSYHLTATSGRSYNEQFF
CDR3nt: TGTGCCAGCAGTTATCATCTCACAGCGACTAGCGGGAGGTCCTACAATGAGCAGTTCTTC

j_gene: TRBJ2-7
abundance: many
v_gene: TRBV5-1
d_gene: TRBD2
CDR3aa: CASSLDPGGDEQYF
CDR3nt: TGCGCCAGCAGCTTGGATCCGGGAGGAGACGAGCAGTACTTC

j_gene: TRBJ2-7
abundance: many
v_gene: TRBV2
d_gene: TRBD1
CDR3aa: CASSEVSWDSYEQYF
CDR3nt: TGTGCCAGCAGTGAAGTGTCGTGGGACAGCTACGAGCAGTACTTC

j_gene: TRBJ2-7
abundance: many
v_gene: TRBV3-1
d_gene: TRBD1
CDR3aa: CASSLRTGGSKQYF
CDR3nt: TGTGCCAGCAGCCTGCGGACAGGGGGATCGAAGCAGTACTTC

j_gene: TRBJ2-7
abundance: many
v_gene: TRBV13
d_gene: .
CDR3aa: CASSLVPGDEQYF
CDR3nt: TGTGCCAGCAGCTTAGTCCCAGGAGACGAGCAGTACTTC

j_gene: TRBJ1-2
abundance: few
v_gene: TRBV30
d_gene: TRBD1
CDR3aa: CAWTGTGTVRYGYTF
CDR3nt: TGTGCCTGGACTGGGACAGGGACGGTTAGGTATGGCTACACCTTC

j_gene: TRBJ1-1
abundance: .
v_gene: TRBV6-1
d_gene: .
CDR3aa: CASGGGGIRTEAFF
CDR3nt: TGTGCCAGCGGTGGGGGGGGGATTAGAACTGAAGCTTTCTTT

j_gene: TRBJ2-2
abundance: many
v_gene: TRBV6-2/TRBV6-3
d_gene: .
CDR3aa: CASGYFGELFF
CDR3nt: TGTGCCAGCGGTTACTTTGGGGAGCTGTTTTTT

j_gene: TRBJ2-7
abundance: .
v_gene: TRBV15
d_gene: TRBD2
CDR3aa: CATSSQALGLAVSYEQYF
CDR3nt: TGTGCCACCAGCAGCCAAGCCCTGGGACTAGCGGTATCCTACGAGCAGTACTTC